The clone carrying this T cell receptor (beta chain) was observed at least ten times. This record belongs to a study of neurological immune-mediated disorders. The cDNA was synthesized by 5'RACE incorporating 10-nucleotide random UMIs. Via MiXCR, TCRdb re-called the 5' RACE reads, giving one row per CDR3 protein. This table has 16,000 or so distinct CDR3 sequences, approximately 8.7% appearing once. CD4+ or CD8+ T cells, 1 million per library, were used for sorted libraries. V lost 3 bases to trimming and J lost 7 bases, with 13 bases between them. Germline V gene sequence: CDR1 SQVTM, CDR2 ANQGSEA. The CDR3 sequence is 12 residues long.

The sample taken for sequencing was CD8+ T cells from blood. This TCR derives from a man over 45 in good health. The chain uses TRBV29-1 and TRBJ2-7; TRBD2 is a possible D gene (7 bases). The CDR3 region is CSVEGGPMEQYF. The CDR3 bases are TGCAGCGTTGAGGGGGGGCCCATGGAGCAGTACTTC.